A single sample is the source of the 20 T cell receptor beta chains below, sequenced in a study of blood T cell repertoires in COVID-19 (dated by TCRdb to the early 2020s). Libraries came from the immunoSEQ multiplex PCR assay. The immuneACCESS repertoire file appears here via TCRdb, limited to in-frame rearrangements. These files lack a portion of the clones; in checked studies, under half of the deficit traces to unresolved V genes, and the cause of the others is not known. The sample table holds about 200,000 clones, of which around nine tenths were seen once. The ten largest clones represent about 4.5% of the sample. The sequencing input was PBMCs or T cells enriched from blood (not recorded which). The receptors were gathered from a young woman who had been exposed to COVID-19.

The CDR3 region has the DNA TGCGCCAGCAGTTCTCGACAGGGGGCCACCTACGAGCAGTACTTC. Amino acids: CASSSRQGATYEQYF. The genes are TRBV5-1 and TRBJ2-7; 10 positions match TRBD1. The ends lost 5 bases at V and 2 bases at J; junction bases unmatched: 7. Germline CDR1 reads SGHRS; CDR2 reads YFSETQ. The CDR3 sequence is 15 residues long.

The rearrangement uses TRBV5-1 and TRBJ2-1; unclear D gene. CDR1 is SGHRS, CDR2 YFSETQ, per germline. This CDR3 has 12 residues. Trimming pared 0 bases from V and 7 bases from J, leaving 5 bases between. DNA of the CDR3: TGCGCCAGCAGCTTGGCTCTAAATGAGCAGTTCTTC. Amino acid sequence: CASSLALNEQFF.

CDR3 in amino acids: CATWRRDRGPADTQYF. DNA for the CDR3: TGCGCCACCTGGAGGCGCGACAGGGGTCCAGCAGATACGCAGTATTTT. The chain has TRBV5-1 and TRBJ2-3; TRBD1 matches 8 bases. Germline loops: CDR1 SGHRS, CDR2 YFSETQ. This CDR3 region has 16 residues. V shed 9 bases and J 4 bases; nucleotides not matched to a gene: 16. Full variable domain (outside the CDR3, taken from reference TRBV5-1 and TRBJ2-3): KAGVTQTPRYLIKTRGQQVTLSCSPISGHRSVSWYQQTPGQGLQFLFEYFSETQRNKGNFPGRFSGRQFSNSRSEMNVSTLELGDSALYLCATWRRDRGPADTQYFGPGTRLTVL.

This chain uses TRBV10-1 with TRBJ2-7; D is possibly TRBD1 (6 bases). The CDR3 is made up of 15 amino acids. V gave up 4 bases and J gave up 2 bases, with 15 bases separating them. Germline V gene sequence: CDR1 WNHNN, CDR2 SYGVQD (reference sequence). The CDR3 bases are TGCGCCAGCAGTGGTCCTGGGGGCAAAGCCTACGAGCAGTACTTC. This sequence encodes CASSGPGGKAYEQYF.

V and J are TRBV11-2 and TRBJ2-7, with TRBD1 matching 9 bases. The CDR3 runs 15 residues. Germline lookup yields CDR1 SGHAT and CDR2 FQNNGV. V shed 4 bases, J shed 4 bases, and the junction held 8 bases outside the gene matches. This CDR3 reads CASSWTGVGTYEQYF. The CDR3 DNA reads as TGTGCCAGCAGCTGGACAGGGGTGGGGACTTACGAGCAGTACTTC.

This clone appeared many times. The chain couples TRBV7-8 to TRBJ2-5; D remains unclear. The V gene lost 3 bases and the J gene lost 10 bases, with 6 bases spanning the gap. Germline CDR1 and CDR2: SGHVS and FQNEAQ. The CDR3 runs to 10 residues. The CDR3 DNA follows: TGTGCCAGCAGCTTGACAAACCAGTACTTC. Its translation is CASSLTNQYF.

The chain combines TRBV19 with TRBJ2-5, with 9 positions matching TRBD2. With V trimmed by 2 bases and J by 2 bases, 6 bases remained unmatched. CDR1 and CDR2 from the germline V gene are LNHDA and SQIVND (reference sequence). CDR3 length: 16 amino acids. The CDR3 reads CASSIPTSGAQETQYF. The CDR3 region has the DNA TGTGCCAGTAGTATACCGACTAGCGGAGCTCAAGAGACCCAGTACTTC.

This chain connects TRBV6-5 to TRBJ1-2; 7 positions agree with TRBD1. The CDR3 has 14 residues. V lost 6 bases, J lost 8 bases, and 12 bases stayed unmatched. Germline V lookup: CDR1 MNHEY, CDR2 SVGAGI. CDR3 nucleotides: TGTGCCAGCAGCCTACGCGGGGACAGCGTAGGCTACACCTTC. Translation gives CASSLRGDSVGYTF.

The chain uses TRBV4-1 and TRBJ2-7, with D maybe TRBD2 (5 bases). V was trimmed by 0 bases and J by 1 base, leaving 13 bases between them. The CDR3 extends over 16 amino acids. Germline CDR1 and CDR2: MGHRA and YSYEKL. This CDR3 is CASSQETERISYEQYF. DNA of the CDR3: TGCGCCAGCAGCCAAGAAACTGAGCGGATATCCTACGAGCAGTACTTC.

In this sample, this clone turned up a few times. The chain joins TRBV11-3 to TRBJ2-7; 7 bases line up with TRBD2. The V gene end was trimmed by 10 bases and the J gene end by 3 bases; junction bases not matched to a gene: 18. The CDR3 contains 16 residues. From germline, CDR1 is SGHNT and CDR2 YENEEA. CDR3 DNA: TGTGCCACCCCAGTTGAACCGGGATCGGGGGGCTACGAGCAGTACTTC. This codes for CATPVEPGSGGYEQYF. Complete variable domain (other parts from reference TRBV11-3 and TRBJ2-7): EAGVVQSPRYKIIEKKQPVAFWCNPISGHNTLYWYLQNLGQGPELLIRYENEEAVDDSQLPKDRFSAERLKGVDSTLKIQPAELGDSAVYLCATPVEPGSGGYEQYFGPGTRLTVT.

The chain recombines TRBV10-3 with TRBJ1-2; tentative D call: TRBD1 (6 bases). Trimming left V 6 bases short and J 0 bases short, with 20 bases between. Germline lookup yields CDR1 ENHRY and CDR2 SYGVKD. The CDR3 has 17 amino acids. CDR3 loop: CAIRATGTQLPNYGYTF. In nucleotides, the CDR3 is TGTGCCATCAGGGCGACAGGAACCCAACTTCCTAACTATGGCTACACCTTC.

This clone has just one count. The gene calls are TRBV13 and TRBJ1-1; D gene ambiguous. Looked up from germline, CDR1 is PRHDT and CDR2 is FYEKMQ (reference sequence). Trimming removed 0 bases at V and 0 bases at J, with 5 bases between. The CDR3 sequence is 14 residues long. The CDR3: CASSLGSVNTEAFF. In DNA form, the CDR3 reads TGTGCCAGCAGCTTAGGTTCGGTGAACACTGAAGCTTTCTTT.

The genes are TRBV10-1 and TRBJ2-5; 9 positions agree with TRBD1. J lost 0 bases, V lost 2 bases, and 10 bases had no gene match. Germline CDR1 WNHNN, CDR2 SYGVQD (reference sequence). CDR3 size: 18 residues. This CDR3 reads CASSETEPGTGYQETQYF. CDR3 bases: TGCGCCAGCAGTGAGACGGAACCGGGGACAGGGTACCAAGAGACCCAGTACTTC.

The gene calls are TRBV9 and TRBJ1-5; a weak D match, TRBD1 (5 bases). Germline V gene sequence: CDR1 SGDLS, CDR2 YYNGEE. CDR3 length equals 18 residues. Trimming took off 4 bases at V and 8 bases at J, with 28 bases between the two ends. In nucleotides, the CDR3 is TGTGCCAGCAGCCCCGGGAGGGGAGGAACCTGGCGATCAGAGCCCCAGCATTTT. Protein product: CASSPGRGGTWRSEPQHF.

This clone was found a few times. The chain joins TRBV5-1 to TRBJ2-7; TRBD1 matches 8 bases. With 4 bases clipped from V and 5 bases from J, the junction kept 8 bases outside the gene matches. Germline V CDR1 and CDR2: SGHRS, YFSETQ. The CDR3 covers 14 residues. CDR3 protein: CASSTGQGLDEQYF. The CDR3 coding sequence is TGCGCCAGCAGCACCGGACAGGGTCTCGACGAGCAGTACTTC.

V usage is TRBV9 and J usage is TRBJ2-3; 11 bases map to TRBD2. Germline V lookup: CDR1 SGDLS, CDR2 YYNGEE. The CDR3 loop spans 17 amino acids. Trimming cost V 0 bases and J 4 bases; bases outside gene matches: 7. The CDR3 nucleotides read TGTGCCAGCAGCGTAGAGGGTAGCGGGGGGGCGGCAGATACGCAGTATTTT. Amino acid sequence: CASSVEGSGGAADTQYF.

The V gene is TRBV2, the J gene TRBJ2-7, with 9 bases identical to TRBD1. CDR3 size: 13 residues. CDR1 and CDR2 from the germline V gene are SNHLY and FYNNEI. V gave up 7 bases and J gave up 3 bases; unmatched junction bases: 4. This CDR3 is CASTGTGNYEQYF. CDR3 coding DNA: TGTGCCAGCACGGGGACAGGGAACTACGAGCAGTACTTC.

The chain combines TRBV2 with TRBJ2-7; D might be TRBD1 (6 bases). Germline lookup yields CDR1 SNHLY and CDR2 FYNNEI. The CDR3 has 11 amino acids. The V end was cut by 6 bases, the J end by 6 bases, with 9 bases between. Here the CDR3 reads CASRDRFEQYF. The CDR3 DNA follows: TGTGCCAGCAGAGACAGGTTCGAGCAGTACTTC.

The chain recombines TRBV19 with TRBJ1-6, with D possibly TRBD1 on 6 matching bases. The length of the CDR3 is 16 residues. Germline V gene data show CDR1 as LNHDA and CDR2 as SQIVND (reference sequence). Trimming pared 6 bases from V and 8 bases from J, leaving 20 bases between. CDR3 nucleotide sequence: TGTGCCAGTAGGGACACGGACAGCGGTTCGTATTCACCCCTCCACTTT. As protein: CASRDTDSGSYSPLHF.

The V gene is TRBV9, the J gene TRBJ2-3; maybe TRBD1 (5 bases). V lost 3 bases to trimming and J lost 4 bases, with 21 bases between them. The CDR3 is 17 residues long. The germline CDR1 and CDR2 sequences are SGDLS and YYNGEE. The CDR3 region is CASSAHGQGGFPDTQYF. CDR3 bases: TGTGCCAGCAGCGCCCACGGGCAGGGCGGCTTTCCAGATACGCAGTATTTT.